This T cell receptor beta chain was obtained from a study of shared clonotypes between healthy human individuals. Regarding the study as a whole: Among donors, clonotype sharing was expected to be affected by sequencing depth.

Germline V gives CDR1 SGHTA, CDR2 FQGNSA. Losses at the gene ends were 8 bases for V and 4 bases for J; bases not matched to a gene: 10. The length of the CDR3 is 14 residues. A word on this clone: Its antigen is not known.

Several immunoSEQ plates held equal portions of the genomic DNA taken from each subset. The assay was immunoSEQ multiplex PCR, and TCRdb's table has in-frame clones only and misses some. The sample has under 2,500,000 clones, around 95% seen once. This clonotype originated in a man between 18 and 29 years old in good health. The sequenced material came from naive CD4+ T cells sorted from blood. This sample's subset: CD45RA+ positively selected. The chain uses TRBV7-2 and TRBJ1-1; 7 nucleotides line up with TRBD1. CDR3 sequence reads: CASLIDRATTEAFF. CDR3 in DNA: TGTGCCAGCTTAATAGACAGGGCCACCACTGAAGCTTTCTTT.